These 3 T cell receptor beta chains were sequenced from one sample in a study of T cell changes during pregnancy in multiple sclerosis. Libraries were prepared by immunoSEQ multiplex PCR; TCRdb keeps only in-frame clonotypes and omits some of them. This sample has approximately 100,000 clones; roughly nine tenths occur once, and the top ten carry over 1.5%. The material was peripheral blood, obtained before pregnancy. These TCRs come from a female donor with multiple sclerosis, enrolled in a pregnancy study.

This chain links TRBV5-6 with TRBJ2-7; a possible D gene is TRBD2 (6 bases). Germline values: CDR1 SGHDT, CDR2 YYEEEE. Trimming shortened V by 3 bases and J by 0 bases, and 13 bases separated the two germline ends. CDR3 length: 15 residues. The CDR3 DNA reads TGTGCCAGCAGCTCAACCCTAGCGCTCTCCTACGAGCAGTACTTC. Amino acids: CASSSTLALSYEQYF.

The sample holds a few counts of this clone. This chain uses TRBV30 with TRBJ1-1, with 8 bases lining up with TRBD1. The J segment lost 9 bases and the V segment lost 1 base, leaving 4 bases of the junction unmatched. The CDR3 contains 12 residues. Germline V gene sequence: CDR1 GTSNPN, CDR2 SVGIG (reference sequence). This chain's CDR3 is CAWSEGQAKAFF. The CDR3 bases are TGTGCCTGGAGTGAGGGACAGGCTAAAGCTTTCTTT.

The chain joins TRBV4-2 to TRBJ2-3; TRBD2 might be the D (6 bases). In germline, CDR1 is LGHNA, CDR2 YNFKEQ. This CDR3 is 17 amino acids long. The V end lost 0 bases, the J end lost 0 bases, and 13 bases lay between the germline ends. This CDR3 is CASSQDNGGTSTDTQYF. CDR3 DNA sequence: TGTGCCAGCAGCCAAGATAACGGCGGGACGAGCACAGATACGCAGTATTTT.